Sequencing of this TCR beta chain was carried out in a study of blood T cell repertoires in COVID-19. About the study: Italy, Spain and the United States were the sources of the convalescent and acute COVID-19 samples.

V was shortened by 4 bases and J by 1 base, with 8 bases between the two germline ends. The CDR3 loop spans 14 amino acids. From germline, CDR1 is SNHLY and CDR2 FYNNEI. Participants classified as exposed had met a COVID-19 case within 2 weeks before study entry. Here immunoSEQ multiplex PCR was the method, and the copy in TCRdb shows in-frame clones only, minus some. The data hold roughly 250,000 clones, with about 83% observed a single time. J is TRBJ1-5 and V is TRBV2; perhaps TRBD1 as D (5 bases). The receptor was derived from a woman in her thirties or forties who had been exposed to COVID-19. The sequenced sample was PBMCs or T cells enriched from blood (not recorded which). The chain's CDR3 is CASSGTWSNQPQHF. CDR3 DNA sequence: TGTGCCAGCAGTGGGACATGGAGCAATCAGCCCCAGCATTTT.